This TCR beta chain emerged from a study of blood T cells in healthy people across ages. Points from the study as a whole: The study lacked donor CMV status, which possibly confounded expanded clonotype changes.

V dropped 5 bases and J dropped 0 bases, with 11 bases sitting between them. The CDR3 runs 15 residues. Aged about 6 to 90, donors were systemically healthy Caucasians from Russia. A J-beta primer mix and a sample-barcoded 5' primer were used in a second PCR of roughly 6 to 12 cycles. TCRdb re-called the 5' RACE reads with MiXCR, one entry per CDR3 protein. The data show 1.5 million to 2 million distinct CDR3 sequences, 30% to 40% seen once. This clonotype appeared once. Its antigen is not identified. The sample comprised blood. V is TRBV12-3 or TRBV12-4 and J is TRBJ1-5; unclear D gene. This sequence originates from a woman in her twenties or thirties in good health. CDR3 residues: CASSLGQHSNQPQHF. CDR3 bases: TGTGCCAGCAGTCTTGGGCAGCATAGCAATCAGCCCCAGCATTTT.